The 26 T cell receptor beta chains below all came from one sample that was sequenced in a study of T cells in Graves' hyperthyroidism and ophthalmopathy. Amplification yielded TCR beta CDR3 regions, with RNA transcripts as the source. Researchers ran a first-round RT-PCR on the TCR CDR3 using the HTBI primer set. TCRdb passed the multiplex PCR reads through MiXCR, listing each CDR3 protein once. Counted here are hundreds of thousands of distinct CDR3 sequences, just under 20% occurring once; the ten biggest clones make up around 50%. Input material: blood. Every receptor here comes from a man between 40 and 49 years old with Graves' ophthalmopathy.

This clonotype was detected ten times or more. The chain couples TRBV7-8 to TRBJ2-3; no firm D call. The CDR3 spans 13 residues. Trimming left V 2 bases short and J 1 base short, with 4 bases between. Germline V CDR1 and CDR2: SGHVS, FQNEAQ. As DNA, the CDR3 is TGTGCCAGCAGCTTATACGGCACAGATACGCAGTATTTT. Its protein product is CASSLYGTDTQYF.

This clonotype was observed a few times. The chain couples TRBV18 to TRBJ2-3, with D tentatively TRBD1 (6 bases). Germline V gene lookup returns CDR1 KGHSH and CDR2 LQKENI. Trimming removed 0 bases from V and 6 bases from J, with 19 bases in between. The CDR3 contains 17 residues. CDR3 DNA sequence: TGTGCCAGCTCACCACCGGGGGCGACTGGTACCTGGGATACGCAGTATTTT. It encodes CASSPPGATGTWDTQYF.

J is TRBJ1-1 and V is TRBV6-4; D not resolved. Trimming took 0 bases from V and 1 from J, leaving 6 bases between them. In germline, CDR1 is MRHNA, CDR2 SNTAGT. This CDR3 region has 14 residues. CDR3 sequence reads: CASSDSSQNTEAFF. CDR3 DNA: TGTGCCAGCAGTGACTCGTCACAGAACACTGAAGCTTTCTTT.

V usage is TRBV7-9 and J usage is TRBJ2-6, with TRBD1 matching over 7 bases. The V and J ends lost 4 bases and 3 bases, in that order; junction bases with no gene match: 9. The CDR3 consists of 17 residues. CDR1 and CDR2 (germline): SEHNR, FQNEAQ (reference sequence). This chain's CDR3 is CASSYAGGIDGANVLTF. In DNA form, the CDR3 reads TGTGCCAGCAGCTACGCAGGGGGAATTGATGGGGCCAACGTCCTGACTTTC.

The chain combines TRBV6-1 with TRBJ2-3; TRBD1 matches at 8 bases. Trimming removed 1 base from V and 4 bases from J; junction bases left unmatched: 4. The CDR3 sequence is 15 residues long. CDR1 and CDR2 from the germline V gene are MNHNS and SASEGT. The CDR3 region is CASSEGTGHADTQYF. The CDR3 DNA reads as TGTGCCAGCAGTGAAGGGACAGGGCACGCAGATACGCAGTATTTT.

This clonotype occurred a few times. The chain combines TRBV29-1 with TRBJ2-5; a weak D match, TRBD1 (6 bases). This CDR3 is 14 amino acids long. Germline V gene sequence: CDR1 SQVTM, CDR2 ANQGSEA. Between the trimmed V and J ends, which lost 3 bases and 4 bases, there was a span of 15 bases. The chain's CDR3 is CSVDEGGVGETQYF. DNA of the CDR3: TGCAGCGTTGATGAAGGGGGAGTCGGAGAGACCCAGTACTTC.

This chain joins TRBV15 and TRBJ1-2; 7 positions agree with TRBD1. The ends lost 6 bases at V and 6 bases at J; junction bases unmatched: 7. Germline CDR1 LNHNV, CDR2 YYDKDF (reference sequence). CDR3 length: 13 residues. Here the CDR3 DNA reads TGTGCCACCAGAGACAGGGTAGGGGATGGCTACACCTTC. Translated, it gives CATRDRVGDGYTF.

The rearrangement uses TRBV27 and TRBJ1-6; D uncertain. The CDR3 extends over 13 amino acids. Germline V gives CDR1 MNHEY, CDR2 SMNVEV (reference sequence). V shed 0 bases and J shed 10 bases, with 7 bases lying between them. The CDR3 loop reads CASSLSIGSPLHF. CDR3 coding DNA: TGTGCCAGCAGTTTATCGATAGGGTCACCCCTCCACTTT.

The J gene is TRBJ2-1, the V gene TRBV19, with 8 bases aligning to TRBD2. The CDR3 is 16 residues long. Unmatched junction bases numbered 9, after V lost 1 base and J lost 7 bases. Per germline, CDR1 LNHDA and CDR2 SQIVND (reference sequence). The CDR3 loop is CASSIASGGVENEQFF. In DNA, the CDR3 is TGTGCCAGTAGTATAGCAAGCGGGGGTGTAGAAAATGAGCAGTTCTTC.

This clonotype was counted only a few times. The rearrangement joins TRBV6-5 to TRBJ1-1, with D possibly being TRBD1 (6 bases). Looked up from germline, CDR1 is MNHEY and CDR2 is SVGAGI. This CDR3 contains 13 residues. V dropped 2 bases and J dropped 3 bases, with 7 bases sitting between them. The CDR3 DNA sequence: TGTGCCAGCAGTTACGGGGGGCACACTGAAGCTTTCTTT. Amino acid sequence: CASSYGGHTEAFF.

This clonotype was observed a handful of times. The CDR3: CASGGLSPREQFF. The CDR3 coding sequence is TGTGCCAGCGGGGGACTTTCCCCCCGAGAGCAGTTCTTC. The chain carries TRBV6-1 and TRBJ2-1; tentatively, D is TRBD2 (6 bases). The V end lost 8 bases, the J end lost 10 bases, and 18 bases lay between the germline ends. CDR1 is MNHNS and CDR2 is SASEGT in the germline V gene. The CDR3 is 13 residues long.

This clonotype occurred many times. The chain joins TRBV6-1 to TRBJ1-1, with unresolved D. The CDR3 contains 18 residues. Germline-derived CDR1 and CDR2 are MNHNS and SASEGT. V lost 0 bases and J 1 base, leaving 18 bases between the germline ends. CDR3 coding DNA: TGTGCCAGCAGTGAAGCGGTCCCCTGGAGGGTATGGAACACTGAAGCTTTCTTT. The encoded protein is CASSEAVPWRVWNTEAFF.

The chain combines TRBV11-2 with TRBJ2-1; 13 nucleotides agree with TRBD2. V lost 8 bases to trimming and J lost 13 bases; unmatched junction nucleotides: 17. The length of the CDR3 is 16 residues. Germline CDR1 and CDR2: SGHAT and FQNNGV. CDR3 residues: CASGYPPTGTSGTQFF. The CDR3 coding sequence is TGTGCCAGCGGATACCCCCCTACCGGGACTAGCGGGACACAGTTCTTC.

The chain combines TRBV5-1 with TRBJ2-1; TRBD2 is a possible D gene (5 bases). V gave up 2 bases and J gave up 5 bases, with 8 bases separating them. Germline V gives CDR1 SGHRS, CDR2 YFSETQ. CDR3 size: 13 residues. The CDR3 nucleotides are TGCGCCAGCAGCTTTACTAGGAACAATGAGCAGTTCTTC. It yields the protein CASSFTRNNEQFF.

In its sample, this clonotype was seen many times. The rearrangement links TRBV7-2 to TRBJ2-5; TRBD2 matches 13 bases. V lost 5 bases, J lost 5 bases, and 8 bases stayed unmatched. Germline loops: CDR1 SGHTA, CDR2 FQGNSA. The CDR3 has 16 residues. CDR3 protein: CASSATSGGAGETQYF. Here the CDR3 DNA reads TGTGCCAGCAGCGCCACTAGCGGGGGGGCTGGCGAGACCCAGTACTTC.

V is TRBV11-2 and J is TRBJ1-2, with 10 nucleotides matching TRBD1. The V and J ends lost 3 bases and 7 bases, in that order; junction bases with no gene match: 11. Germline V gene data show CDR1 as SGHAT and CDR2 as FQNNGV. This CDR3 has 16 residues. The CDR3 here is CASSLNPGQGWSGYTF. CDR3 DNA sequence: TGTGCCAGCAGCTTGAATCCGGGACAGGGGTGGAGTGGCTACACCTTC.

The chain has TRBV9 and TRBJ2-3; TRBD2 might be the D (6 bases). CDR1 and CDR2 from the germline V gene are SGDLS and YYNGEE. V was cut by 2 bases and J by 2 bases, with 15 bases left in between. CDR3 length: 16 residues. CDR3 sequence reads: CASSVSGRRYTDTQYF. As DNA, the CDR3 is TGTGCCAGCAGCGTTAGCGGCCGGAGATACACAGATACGCAGTATTTT.

This clonotype came up a few times. V gene TRBV7-9 combines with J gene TRBJ2-1; D perhaps matches TRBD2 (6 bases). The germline V gene has CDR1 SEHNR and CDR2 FQNEAQ (reference sequence). The CDR3 is 15 amino acids. V gave up 5 bases and J gave up 4 bases, with 15 bases separating them. In DNA form, the CDR3 reads TGTGCCAGCAGCCCTCGACTAGGGGCATACAATGAGCAGTTCTTC. Its protein is CASSPRLGAYNEQFF. The variable domain in full, with the rest retrieved from reference TRBV7-9 and TRBJ2-1, is DTGVSQNPRHKITKRGQNVTFRCDPISEHNRLYWYRQTLGQGPEFLTYFQNEAQLEKSRLLSDRFSAERPKGSFSTLEIQRTEQGDSAMYLCASSPRLGAYNEQFFGPGTRLTVL.

For the CDR3, the DNA is TGTGCCAGCAGCGCCAGGGGGCGGACGGAAAAACTGTTTTTT. As protein: CASSARGRTEKLFF. The V call is TRBV2, the J call TRBJ1-4; 8 bases map to TRBD1. With 6 bases clipped from V and 8 bases from J, the junction kept 8 bases outside the gene matches. Germline values: CDR1 SNHLY, CDR2 FYNNEI. CDR3 length: 14 residues.

The CDR3 loop is CASSYEPNQPQHF. DNA for the CDR3: TGTGCCAGCAGTTACGAACCCAATCAGCCCCAGCATTTT. This chain joins TRBV6-6 and TRBJ1-5; D not certain. The CDR3 spans 13 residues. Germline CDR1 is MNHNY and CDR2 is SVGAGI (reference sequence). Trimming pared 2 bases from V and 3 bases from J, leaving 5 bases between.

This clonotype occurred many times. The V and J genes are TRBV7-3 and TRBJ2-2; TRBD1 matches at 9 bases. This CDR3 is built from 16 residues. Germline V gives CDR1 SGHTA, CDR2 FQGTGA. V shed 6 bases and J 5 bases; nucleotides not matched to a gene: 10. The CDR3 DNA is TGTGCCAGCAGTCCTACAGGGGGCAAGGGAACCGGGGAGCTGTTTTTT. Protein sequence: CASSPTGGKGTGELFF.

This clonotype was observed many times. The chain uses TRBV13 and TRBJ2-1; 13 bases line up with TRBD2. The J segment lost 5 bases and the V segment lost 5 bases, leaving 9 bases of the junction unmatched. The CDR3 consists of 17 residues. Germline V lookup: CDR1 PRHDT, CDR2 FYEKMQ (reference sequence). CDR3 residues: CASSTRLAGGEDNEQFF. CDR3 coding DNA: TGTGCCAGCAGCACCCGACTAGCGGGGGGAGAGGACAATGAGCAGTTCTTC.

This clonotype has ten or more counts. The V and J genes are TRBV5-1 and TRBJ2-1; 8 nucleotides match TRBD2. Germline trimming cut 3 bases from V and 6 bases from J; bases unmatched to any gene: 2. CDR1 and CDR2 (germline): SGHRS, YFSETQ. There are 13 residues in the CDR3. The CDR3 DNA reads TGCGCCAGCAGCTCGGGAGGGACCAATGAGCAGTTCTTC. This sequence encodes CASSSGGTNEQFF.

The rearrangement uses TRBV9 and TRBJ2-3; D may be TRBD1 (6 bases). The germline V and J ends were trimmed by 5 bases and 6 bases, with 22 bases remaining between them. This CDR3 contains 16 residues. Germline CDR1 and CDR2: SGDLS and YYNGEE. The CDR3 here is CASSTSTGQWHDTQYF. CDR3 sequence (DNA): TGTGCCAGCAGTACCTCAACCGGACAGTGGCATGATACGCAGTATTTT.

The rearrangement uses TRBV20-1 and TRBJ1-1, with no clear D. The CDR3 loop spans 13 amino acids. V shed 3 bases and J shed 0 bases, with 8 bases lying between them. Looked up from germline, CDR1 is DFQATT and CDR2 is SNEGSKA (reference sequence). The CDR3 DNA reads as TGCAGTGCTAGTGAAGACATGAACACTGAAGCTTTCTTT. It encodes CSASEDMNTEAFF.

The V gene is TRBV5-1, the J gene TRBJ2-1; D is uncertain. CDR1 is SGHRS, CDR2 YFSETQ, per germline. The CDR3 runs 14 residues. V was shortened by 0 bases and J by 6 bases, with 10 bases between the two germline ends. The CDR3 DNA is TGCGCCAGCAGCTTGGAGGCTATATTCAATGAGCAGTTCTTC. It translates to CASSLEAIFNEQFF.